The present T cell receptor (beta chain) was sequenced within a study of CD8+ T cells in alopecia areata. V was cut by 2 bases and J by 2 bases, with 11 bases left in between. Looked up from germline, CDR1 is KGHSH and CDR2 is LQKENI. The CDR3 consists of 15 residues. Extracted RNA was reverse transcribed, and the resulting cDNA served as sequencing template. Generated by immunoSEQ multiplex PCR, the TCRdb table keeps only in-frame clones and is missing some. The data show 100,000 to 150,000 clones, with around 60% seen just once and roughly 4.3% held by the top ten. Material: CD4+ T cells sorted from blood, obtained at week 0. The clonotype originates from a human donor with alopecia areata. The chain has TRBV18 and TRBJ2-3, with D unresolved. The CDR3 DNA follows: TGTGCCAGCTCACCAAGGGTCGACACCACAGATACGCAGTATTTT. This codes for CASSPRVDTTDTQYF. The entire variable domain, with the rest obtained from reference TRBV18 and TRBJ2-3, is as follows: NAGVMQNPRHLVRRRGQEARLRCSPMKGHSHVYWYRQLPEEGLKFMVYLQKENIIDESGMPKERFSAEFPKEGPSILRIQQVVRGDSAAYFCASSPRVDTTDTQYFGPGTRLTVL.